This section outlines one T cell receptor beta chain sequence together with its context. The data originate from a study of CD4 T cell repertoires in COVID-19. These patients had recovered from COVID-19 ranging mild to severe. TCRdb keeps only in-frame clones here, not all; method: immunoSEQ multiplex PCR. This sample has about 75,000 clones, with under 90% found just once. Germline values: CDR1 MNHEY, CDR2 SMNVEV (reference sequence). The V end was cut by 5 bases, the J end by 2 bases, with 10 bases between. This CDR3 is 15 amino acids long. The sequence came from a human donor who had COVID-19. The V and J genes are TRBV27 and TRBJ2-6; D unclear. The sequencing used CD4+ T cells from peripheral blood, collected after recovery from COVID-19. The CDR3: CASSNRVAGANVLTF. The CDR3 region has the DNA TGTGCCAGCAGTAACCGCGTTGCTGGGGCCAACGTCCTGACTTTC.